Below, one TCR beta chain is given with its context. This sample is part of a study of blood T cell repertoires in COVID-19. Whole-study context: Samples came from the United States, Italy and Spain, spanning acute and convalescent COVID-19. T cells, B-cell-depleted T cells, or PBMCs provided the cDNA or gDNA that served as material.

J gave up 2 bases and V 3 bases, and 1 base lay outside the gene matches. CDR1 and CDR2 (germline): MNHEY, SVGAGI. This CDR3 comprises 13 residues. Original data processing: Nucleated cell counts were estimated from reference gene primer amplification. Profiled with immunoSEQ multiplex PCR; TCRdb holds only in-frame clones, not every one. V, J and clone size are those of that table, while D and trimming were read from the DNA. The table includes approximately 150,000 clones, roughly 87% detected once. The receptor's source is a woman in her seventies with acute or convalescent COVID-19. The rearrangement links TRBV6-5 to TRBJ2-7; the match to TRBD1 covers 7 bases. The specimen was peripheral blood. DNA for the CDR3: TGTGCCAGCAGTTATACAGGGGCCTACGAGCAGTACTTC. This translates into CASSYTGAYEQYF.